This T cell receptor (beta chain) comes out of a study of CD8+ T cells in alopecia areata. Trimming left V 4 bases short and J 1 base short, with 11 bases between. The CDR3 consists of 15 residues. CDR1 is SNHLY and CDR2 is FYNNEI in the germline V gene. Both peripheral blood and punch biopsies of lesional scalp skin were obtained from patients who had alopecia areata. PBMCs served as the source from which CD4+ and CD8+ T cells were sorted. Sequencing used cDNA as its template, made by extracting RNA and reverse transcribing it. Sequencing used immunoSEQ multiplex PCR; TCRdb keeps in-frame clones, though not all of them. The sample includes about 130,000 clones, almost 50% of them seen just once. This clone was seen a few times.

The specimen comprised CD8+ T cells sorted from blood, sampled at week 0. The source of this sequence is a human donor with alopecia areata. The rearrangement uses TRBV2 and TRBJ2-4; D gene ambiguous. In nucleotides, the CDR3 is TGTGCCAGCAGTGGCACCTTCGTCGCCAAAAACATTCAGTACTTC. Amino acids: CASSGTFVAKNIQYF. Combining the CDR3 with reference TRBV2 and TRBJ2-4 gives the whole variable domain EPEVTQTPSHQVTQMGQEVILRCVPISNHLYFYWYRQILGQKVEFLVSFYNNEISEKSEIFDDQFSVERPDGSNFTLKIRSTKLEDSAMYFCASSGTFVAKNIQYFGAGTRLSVL.